One sample yielded the 25 T cell receptor beta chains listed below, sequenced in a study of cytomegalovirus exposure and HLA in healthy donors. A multiplex PCR was run with 60 Vbeta primers and 13 Jbeta primers. Produced via immunoSEQ multiplex PCR; TCRdb's table is partial and in-frame only. The sample yields some 120,000 clones, of which the top ten take up 0.9% to 1.2%. Sequencing was performed on PBMCs. Receptor source: a man aged 18 to 30 in good health and CMV-seronegative.

V and J are TRBV5-1 and TRBJ2-5; perhaps TRBD1 as D (6 bases). Germline CDR1 reads SGHRS; CDR2 reads YFSETQ. The length of the CDR3 is 14 residues. The germline V and J ends were trimmed by 2 bases and 1 base, with 9 bases remaining between them. The CDR3 loop is CASSLRTAQETQYF. DNA of the CDR3: TGCGCCAGCAGCTTAAGGACAGCCCAAGAGACCCAGTACTTC.

The rearrangement links TRBV11-1 to TRBJ2-7; TRBD1 might be the D (5 bases). CDR3 length: 15 amino acids. Germline lookup yields CDR1 SGHAT and CDR2 FQDESV (reference sequence). V was clipped by 3 bases and J by 0 bases, with 12 bases between them. CDR3 loop: CASSFGWGRSYEQYF. CDR3 coding DNA: TGTGCCAGCAGCTTTGGGTGGGGCCGCTCCTACGAGCAGTACTTC.

The J gene is TRBJ1-4, the V gene TRBV28, with 7 bases fitting TRBD1. This CDR3 has 16 residues. After removal of 5 bases from V and 7 bases from J, the junction contained 13 bases not matched to a gene. CDR1 is MDHEN and CDR2 is SYDVKM in the germline V gene. The CDR3 is CASSQTGDGILEKLFF. The CDR3 DNA follows: TGTGCCAGCAGTCAAACAGGGGATGGGATTCTTGAAAAACTGTTTTTT.

The rearrangement joins TRBV5-1 to TRBJ1-4; D might be TRBD1 (6 bases). Per the germline V gene, CDR1 is SGHRS and CDR2 is YFSETQ. The CDR3 is made up of 13 amino acids. V gave up 3 bases and J gave up 3 bases, with 6 bases separating them. CDR3 in DNA: TGCGCCAGCAGCTCAGGGGCTAATGAAAAACTGTTTTTT. Residues: CASSSGANEKLFF.

The chain links TRBV9 to TRBJ1-2; maybe TRBD1 (6 bases). V lost 10 bases and J 5 bases, leaving 18 bases between the germline ends. Germline V gene data show CDR1 as SGDLS and CDR2 as YYNGEE. CDR3 size: 13 residues. The CDR3 region has the DNA TGTGCCTCCTGGGGGGGCGCTACATATGGCTACACCTTC. Translated, it gives CASWGGATYGYTF.

The rearrangement joins TRBV6-1 to TRBJ2-7, with D possibly matching TRBD1 (6 bases). V gave up 3 bases and J gave up 3 bases, with 12 bases separating them. The CDR3 is made up of 14 amino acids. Germline V lookup: CDR1 MNHNS, CDR2 SASEGT. CDR3 protein: CASSEPTGLYEQYF. DNA for the CDR3: TGTGCCAGCAGTGAGCCCACAGGGCTCTACGAGCAGTACTTC.

This chain uses TRBV6-4 with TRBJ2-1, with 14 bases that match TRBD2. Germline trimming cut 4 bases from V and 6 bases from J; bases unmatched to any gene: 2. The CDR3 is 15 residues long. Germline-derived CDR1 and CDR2 are MRHNA and SNTAGT. CDR3 region: CASSGGTSGSNEQFF. The CDR3 DNA is TGTGCCAGCAGTGGCGGGACTAGCGGGAGCAATGAGCAGTTCTTC.

The V call is TRBV15, the J call TRBJ1-2, with D possibly being TRBD1 (5 bases). Trimming stripped 3 bases from V and 4 bases from J, with 24 bases between. CDR3 length equals 18 residues. Per germline, CDR1 LNHNV and CDR2 YYDKDF (reference sequence). The CDR3 sequence: CATSRPLGGRGPPYGYTF. Written as DNA, the CDR3 is TGTGCCACCAGCAGGCCACTGGGAGGTAGGGGTCCCCCCTATGGCTACACCTTC.

Of note for this clone: The sample holds other DNA sequences that translate to the same CDR3. This chain uses TRBV6-5 with TRBJ1-2, with TRBD1 matching over 8 bases. The CDR3 covers 13 residues. From germline, CDR1 is MNHEY and CDR2 SVGAGI. J gave up 5 bases and V 5 bases, and 4 bases lay outside the gene matches. DNA of the CDR3: TGTGCCAGCAGTAGAGACAGGGGTTATGGCTACACCTTC. Its translation: CASSRDRGYGYTF.

V gene TRBV19 combines with J gene TRBJ2-7; D is possibly TRBD1 (6 bases). V was pared by 9 bases and J by 4 bases, with 19 bases between. The length of the CDR3 is 14 residues. Germline CDR1 reads LNHDA; CDR2 reads SQIVND (reference sequence). This CDR3 reads CASRPAGVGYEQYF. DNA for the CDR3: TGTGCCAGCAGACCGGCAGGGGTTGGTTACGAGCAGTACTTC.

The chain is built from TRBV7-9 and TRBJ1-2; possible D gene TRBD1, 5 bases. Germline V lookup: CDR1 SEHNR, CDR2 FQNEAQ (reference sequence). The CDR3 has 15 amino acids. The V end was cut by 4 bases, the J end by 1 base, with 13 bases between. CDR3 sequence reads: CASSSLAGRNYGYTF. Here the CDR3 DNA reads TGTGCCAGCAGCTCCTTAGCGGGGCGTAACTATGGCTACACCTTC.

The chain uses TRBV19 and TRBJ2-2; D perhaps matches TRBD2 (6 bases). The V gene lost 6 bases and the J gene lost 6 bases, with 11 bases spanning the gap. The germline V gene has CDR1 LNHDA and CDR2 SQIVND (reference sequence). CDR3 size: 13 residues. The CDR3 DNA follows: TGTGCCAGTAGATTCGGGGGACCCGGGGAGCTGTTTTTT. Protein: CASRFGGPGELFF.

The CDR3: CASSLVARTGDGYTF. The CDR3, as DNA: TGTGCCAGCTCACTGGTGGCGCGAACAGGGGATGGCTACACCTTC. The V and J genes are TRBV18 and TRBJ1-2; 7 bases fit TRBD1. In germline, CDR1 is KGHSH, CDR2 LQKENI. After removal of 4 bases from V and 6 bases from J, the junction contained 11 bases not matched to a gene. There are 15 residues in the CDR3. The full variable domain, completed using reference TRBV18 and TRBJ1-2, is NAGVMQNPRHLVRRRGQEARLRCSPMKGHSHVYWYRQLPEEGLKFMVYLQKENIIDESGMPKERFSAEFPKEGPSILRIQQVVRGDSAAYFCASSLVARTGDGYTFGSGTRLTVV.

The V gene is TRBV10-3, the J gene TRBJ1-1; D remains ambiguous. This CDR3 region has 12 residues. Trimming pared 2 bases from V and 7 bases from J, leaving 8 bases between. CDR1 is ENHRY and CDR2 is SYGVKD in the germline V gene. The CDR3 region is CAISEVDYEAFF. The CDR3 nucleotides read TGTGCCATCAGTGAGGTAGATTATGAAGCTTTCTTT.

The rearrangement links TRBV11-3 to TRBJ2-1, with D possibly TRBD2 on 7 matching bases. Germline lookup yields CDR1 SGHNT and CDR2 YENEEA. Trimming removed 0 bases from V and 3 bases from J, with 12 bases in between. The CDR3 contains 16 residues. CDR3 amino acids: CASSLDWGGNYNEQFF. CDR3 nucleotide sequence: TGTGCCAGCAGCTTAGATTGGGGGGGCAACTACAATGAGCAGTTCTTC.

This chain links TRBV30 with TRBJ2-1, with TRBD2 matching over 9 bases. Germline trimming cut 3 bases from V and 7 bases from J; bases unmatched to any gene: 13. CDR1 and CDR2 (germline): GTSNPN, SVGIG (reference sequence). This CDR3 comprises 16 residues. The CDR3 nucleotides are TGTGCCTGGAGGGAGACTAGCGGCCCCTCTTGGAATGAGCAGTTCTTC. It encodes CAWRETSGPSWNEQFF.

The gene calls are TRBV30 and TRBJ1-2; weak D call: TRBD1 (5 bases). V gave up 7 bases and J gave up 9 bases, with 18 bases separating them. This CDR3 region has 12 residues. CDR1 is GTSNPN, CDR2 SVGIG, per germline (reference sequence). In DNA, the CDR3 is TGTGCCTCGGGGGGGAGGAGAGAACGCTACACCTTC. This translates into CASGGRRERYTF.

The chain joins TRBV7-9 to TRBJ1-2, with a weak D call TRBD1 (5 bases). Trimming left V 1 base short and J 8 bases short, with 17 bases between. The CDR3 totals 15 residues. CDR1 is SEHNR, CDR2 FQNEAQ, per germline (reference sequence). This chain's CDR3 is CASSLGEGAYWGYTF. In nucleotides, the CDR3 is TGTGCCAGCAGCTTAGGGGAAGGGGCCTATTGGGGCTACACCTTC.

The chain combines TRBV5-1 with TRBJ2-1; 8 bases line up with TRBD1. Germline V gene sequence: CDR1 SGHRS, CDR2 YFSETQ. With 2 bases clipped from V and 4 bases from J, the junction kept 14 bases outside the gene matches. The CDR3 is made up of 18 amino acids. CDR3 region: CASSFSLVGQGAYNEQFF. The CDR3 region has the DNA TGCGCCAGCAGCTTTTCATTGGTCGGACAGGGCGCTTACAATGAGCAGTTCTTC.

This chain joins TRBV6-5 and TRBJ2-7; 9 nucleotides line up with TRBD1. Germline values: CDR1 MNHEY, CDR2 SVGAGI. The trim removed 5 bases at V and 7 bases at J, leaving 12 bases unmatched. The CDR3 totals 15 residues. The CDR3 region has the DNA TGTGCCAGCAGTATCTCCGGGACAGGGTCTGGAGAGCAGTACTTC. Encoded protein: CASSISGTGSGEQYF.

This chain connects TRBV27 to TRBJ1-1; D unresolved. V was clipped by 4 bases and J by 0 bases, with 9 bases between them. The CDR3 consists of 14 residues. From germline, CDR1 is MNHEY and CDR2 SMNVEV (reference sequence). The CDR3 DNA reads as TGTGCCAGCAGTTGGAGCGGAGTGAACACTGAAGCTTTCTTT. Translation: CASSWSGVNTEAFF.

The gene calls are TRBV19 and TRBJ1-6; D unclear. Germline-derived CDR1 and CDR2 are LNHDA and SQIVND (reference sequence). V was clipped by 5 bases and J by 0 bases, with 5 bases between them. The CDR3 contains 14 residues. CDR3 protein: CASSGSSYNSPLHF. CDR3 bases: TGTGCCAGTAGTGGTAGCTCCTATAATTCACCCCTCCACTTT.

The rearrangement joins TRBV6-1 to TRBJ1-1; a possible D gene is TRBD1 (6 bases). Trimming cost V 8 bases and J 1 base, with 14 bases left between them. Germline values: CDR1 MNHNS, CDR2 SASEGT. This CDR3 spans 14 amino acids. The CDR3 loop reads CASEGVMGNTEAFF. Written as DNA, the CDR3 is TGTGCCAGCGAGGGGGTCATGGGGAACACTGAAGCTTTCTTT.

The chain joins TRBV6-1 to TRBJ1-3; D might be TRBD1 (6 bases). Trimming pared 4 bases from V and 0 bases from J, leaving 13 bases between. The CDR3 covers 16 residues. Germline CDR1 reads MNHNS; CDR2 reads SASEGT. The CDR3 is CASSAYQGISGNTIYF. The CDR3 DNA follows: TGTGCCAGCAGTGCCTACCAGGGGATCTCTGGAAACACCATATATTTT.

CDR3 DNA sequence: TGTGCCAGCAGTGATGGAGGGATAGGGGTCTACGAGCAGTACTTC. Protein product: CASSDGGIGVYEQYF. This rearrangement joins TRBV25-1 to TRBJ2-7; TRBD2 is a possible D gene (6 bases). Germline assignment: CDR1 MGHDK and CDR2 SYGVNS. The ends were cut back, 3 bases at V and 3 bases at J, with 15 bases in the middle. There are 15 residues in the CDR3.